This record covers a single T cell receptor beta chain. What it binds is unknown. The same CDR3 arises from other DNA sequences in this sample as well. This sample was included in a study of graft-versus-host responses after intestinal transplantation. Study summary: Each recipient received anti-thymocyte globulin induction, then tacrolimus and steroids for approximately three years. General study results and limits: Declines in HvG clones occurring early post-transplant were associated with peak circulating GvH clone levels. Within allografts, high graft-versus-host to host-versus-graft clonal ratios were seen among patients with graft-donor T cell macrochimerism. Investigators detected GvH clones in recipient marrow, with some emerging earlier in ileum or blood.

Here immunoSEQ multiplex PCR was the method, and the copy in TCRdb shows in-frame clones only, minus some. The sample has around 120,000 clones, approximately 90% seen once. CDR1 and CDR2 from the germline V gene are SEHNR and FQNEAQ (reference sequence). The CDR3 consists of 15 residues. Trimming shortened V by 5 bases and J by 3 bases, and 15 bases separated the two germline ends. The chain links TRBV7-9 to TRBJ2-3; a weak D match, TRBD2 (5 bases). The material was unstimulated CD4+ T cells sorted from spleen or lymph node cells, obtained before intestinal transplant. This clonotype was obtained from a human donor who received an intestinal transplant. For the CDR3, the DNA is TGTGCCAGCAGCACTAGTGGGCTAGGGACAGATACGCAGTATTTT. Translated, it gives CASSTSGLGTDTQYF.